This T cell receptor (beta chain) originates from a study of CD8+CD57+ T cells in acquired aplastic anemia. At the level of the study: Isolated CD4+ and CD8+ cells, once sorted, yielded DNA averaging around 3.3 ug. Average CD4+ read depth in healthy donors was about 10.8 million reads. Broader study findings: The same twenty-nine CD8+ CDR3 sequences occurred in patients and in controls.

CDR3 and TCR beta VDJ profiling relied on a genomic DNA template. TCRdb used MiXCR to reprocess the reads, holding one entry per CDR3 protein. The sample includes approximately 380,000 distinct CDR3 sequences, just under 70% seen only once; the top ten take 3.5% to 4.5%. In regard to this clonotype: Its specificity is unknown.

This CDR3 is built from 17 residues. V shed 5 bases and J 9 bases; nucleotides not matched to a gene: 19. Germline lookup yields CDR1 SGHTA and CDR2 FQGNSA. The sequencing input was sorted CD4+, CD8+, or CD8+CD57+ T cells (not recorded which) from PBMCs. The V and J genes are TRBV7-2 and TRBJ2-1; the match to TRBD1 covers 7 bases. The TCR originated in a human donor in good health, serving as a control. CDR3 amino acids: CASSPRGRDSALPEQFF. Here the CDR3 DNA reads TGTGCCAGCAGCCCCAGGGGCCGGGACAGTGCCCTTCCTGAGCAGTTCTTC.